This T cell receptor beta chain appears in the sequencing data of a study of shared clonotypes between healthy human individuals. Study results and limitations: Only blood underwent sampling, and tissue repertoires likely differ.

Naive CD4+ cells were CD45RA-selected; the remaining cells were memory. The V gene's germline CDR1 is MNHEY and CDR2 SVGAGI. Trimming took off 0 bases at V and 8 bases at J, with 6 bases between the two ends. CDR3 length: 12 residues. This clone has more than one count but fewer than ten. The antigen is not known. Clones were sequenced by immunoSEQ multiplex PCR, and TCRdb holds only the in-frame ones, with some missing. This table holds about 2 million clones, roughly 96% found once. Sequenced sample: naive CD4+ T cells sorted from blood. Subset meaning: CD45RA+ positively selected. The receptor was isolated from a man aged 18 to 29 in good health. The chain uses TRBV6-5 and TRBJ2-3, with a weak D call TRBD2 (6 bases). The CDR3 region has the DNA TGTGCCAGCAGTTACTCCGGGGGTACGCAGTATTTT. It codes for CASSYSGGTQYF.